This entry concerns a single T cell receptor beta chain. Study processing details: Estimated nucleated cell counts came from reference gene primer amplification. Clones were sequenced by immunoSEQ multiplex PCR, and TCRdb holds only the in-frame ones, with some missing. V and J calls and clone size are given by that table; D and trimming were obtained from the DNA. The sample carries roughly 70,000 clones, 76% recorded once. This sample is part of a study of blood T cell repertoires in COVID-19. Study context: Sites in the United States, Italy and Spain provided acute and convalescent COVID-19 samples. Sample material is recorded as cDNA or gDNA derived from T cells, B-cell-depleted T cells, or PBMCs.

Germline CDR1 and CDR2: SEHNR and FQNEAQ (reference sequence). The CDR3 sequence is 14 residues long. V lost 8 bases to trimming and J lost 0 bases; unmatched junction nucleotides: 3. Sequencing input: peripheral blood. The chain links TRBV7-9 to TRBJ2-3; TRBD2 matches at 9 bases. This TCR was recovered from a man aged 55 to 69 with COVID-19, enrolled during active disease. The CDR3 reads CASSSGASTDTQYF. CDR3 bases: TGTGCCAGCTCTAGCGGGGCTAGCACAGATACGCAGTATTTT.